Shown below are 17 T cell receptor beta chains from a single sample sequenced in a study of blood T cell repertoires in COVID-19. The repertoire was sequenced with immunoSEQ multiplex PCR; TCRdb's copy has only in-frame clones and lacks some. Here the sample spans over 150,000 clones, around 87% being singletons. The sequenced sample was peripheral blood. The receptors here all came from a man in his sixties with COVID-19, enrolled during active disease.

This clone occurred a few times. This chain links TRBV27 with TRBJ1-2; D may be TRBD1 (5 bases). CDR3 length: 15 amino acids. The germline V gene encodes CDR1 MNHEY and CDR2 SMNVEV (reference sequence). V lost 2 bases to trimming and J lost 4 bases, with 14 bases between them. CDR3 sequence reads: CASSLGAGVSYGYTF. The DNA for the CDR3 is TGTGCCAGCAGTTTAGGGGCAGGTGTATCCTATGGCTACACCTTC.

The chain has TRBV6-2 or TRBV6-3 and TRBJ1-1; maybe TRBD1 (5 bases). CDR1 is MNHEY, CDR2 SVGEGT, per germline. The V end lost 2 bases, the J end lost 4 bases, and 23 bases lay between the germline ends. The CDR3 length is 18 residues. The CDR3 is CASSYASGGRGLITEAFF. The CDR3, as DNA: TGTGCCAGCAGTTACGCCTCGGGCGGACGGGGACTTATCACTGAAGCTTTCTTT.

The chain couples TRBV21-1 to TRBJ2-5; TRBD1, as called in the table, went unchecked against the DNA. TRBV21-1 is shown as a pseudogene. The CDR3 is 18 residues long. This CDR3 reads CASSQNLPTGTGQETQYF. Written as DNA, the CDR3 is TGTGCCAGCAGCCAAAACCTACCCACCGGGACAGGGCAAGAGACCCAGTACTTC.

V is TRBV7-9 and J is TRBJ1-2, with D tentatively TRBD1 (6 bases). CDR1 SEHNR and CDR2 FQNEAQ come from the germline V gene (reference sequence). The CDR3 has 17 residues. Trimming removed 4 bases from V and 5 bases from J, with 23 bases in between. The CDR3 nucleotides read TGTGCCAGCAGCTCGTTAGTGCGACAGGCCCTCCGGTATGGCTACACCTTC. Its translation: CASSSLVRQALRYGYTF.

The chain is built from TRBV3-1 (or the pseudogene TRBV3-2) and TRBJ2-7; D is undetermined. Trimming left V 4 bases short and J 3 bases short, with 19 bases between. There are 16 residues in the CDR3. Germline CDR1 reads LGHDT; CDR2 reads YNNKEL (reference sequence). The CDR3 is CASSPLAGSHVYEQYF. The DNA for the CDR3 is TGTGCCAGCAGCCCCTTGGCCGGGTCCCATGTCTACGAGCAGTACTTC.

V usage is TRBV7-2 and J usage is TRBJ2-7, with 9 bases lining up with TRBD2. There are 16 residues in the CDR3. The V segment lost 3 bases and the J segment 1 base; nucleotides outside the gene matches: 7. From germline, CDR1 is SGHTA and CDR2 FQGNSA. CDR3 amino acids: CASSFQGTSSSYEQYF. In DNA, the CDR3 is TGTGCCAGCAGCTTTCAGGGGACTAGCTCTTCCTACGAGCAGTACTTC.

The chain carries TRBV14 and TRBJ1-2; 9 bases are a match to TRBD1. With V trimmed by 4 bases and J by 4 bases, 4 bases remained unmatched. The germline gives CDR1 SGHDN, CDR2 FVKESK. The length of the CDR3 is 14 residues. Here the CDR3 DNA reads TGTGCCAGCAGCCGCGACAGGGGGAGCTATGGCTACACCTTC. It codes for CASSRDRGSYGYTF.

The CDR3 region is CASSPGGHATNEKLFF. CDR3 DNA sequence: TGCGCCAGCAGCCCGGGCGGACATGCAACTAATGAAAAACTGTTTTTT. This sequence joins TRBV5-1 and TRBJ1-4; perhaps TRBD1 as D (5 bases). Trimming shortened V by 4 bases and J by 0 bases, and 13 bases separated the two germline ends. The length of the CDR3 is 16 residues. CDR1 SGHRS and CDR2 YFSETQ come from the germline V gene.

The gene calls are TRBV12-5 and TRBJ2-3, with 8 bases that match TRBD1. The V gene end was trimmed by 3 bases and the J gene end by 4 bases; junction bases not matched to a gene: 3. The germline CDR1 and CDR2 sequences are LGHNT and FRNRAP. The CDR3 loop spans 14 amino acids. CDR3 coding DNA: TGTGCTAGTGGTTTATCAGGGGGCGCAGATACGCAGTATTTT. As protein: CASGLSGGADTQYF.

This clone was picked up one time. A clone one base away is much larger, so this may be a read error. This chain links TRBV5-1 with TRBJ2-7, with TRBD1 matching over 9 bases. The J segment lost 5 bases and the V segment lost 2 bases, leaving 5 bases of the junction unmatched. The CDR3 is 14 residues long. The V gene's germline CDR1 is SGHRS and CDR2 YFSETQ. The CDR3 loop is CASSLGQGLDEQYF. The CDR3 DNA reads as TGCGCCAGCAGCTTAGGACAGGGGCTCGACGAGCAGTACTTC.

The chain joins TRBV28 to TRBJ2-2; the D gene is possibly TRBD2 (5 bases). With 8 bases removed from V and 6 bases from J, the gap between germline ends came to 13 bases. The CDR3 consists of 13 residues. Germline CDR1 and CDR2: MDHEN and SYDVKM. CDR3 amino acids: CASLFGEAGELFF. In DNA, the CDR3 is TGTGCCAGCTTATTCGGGGAAGCCGGGGAGCTGTTTTTT.

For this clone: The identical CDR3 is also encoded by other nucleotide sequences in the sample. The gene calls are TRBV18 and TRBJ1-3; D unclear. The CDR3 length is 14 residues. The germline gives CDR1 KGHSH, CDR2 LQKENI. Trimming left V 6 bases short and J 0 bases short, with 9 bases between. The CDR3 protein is CASSPQNSGNTIYF. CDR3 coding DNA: TGTGCCAGCTCGCCTCAGAACTCTGGAAACACCATATATTTT.

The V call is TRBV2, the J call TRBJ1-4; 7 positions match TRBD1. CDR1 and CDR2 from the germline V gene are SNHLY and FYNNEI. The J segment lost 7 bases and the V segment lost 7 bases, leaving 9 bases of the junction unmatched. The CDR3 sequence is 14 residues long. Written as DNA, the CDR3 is TGTGCCAGCACCCCCGGGGACAGTAGTGAAAAACTGTTTTTT. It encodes CASTPGDSSEKLFF.

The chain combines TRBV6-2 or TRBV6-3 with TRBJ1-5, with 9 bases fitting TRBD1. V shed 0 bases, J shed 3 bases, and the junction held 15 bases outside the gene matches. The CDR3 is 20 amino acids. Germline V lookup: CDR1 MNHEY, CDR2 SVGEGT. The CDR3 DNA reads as TGTGCCAGCAGTTACTCGATTGCGACAGGGGGAATAGGGGACAATCAGCCCCAGCATTTT. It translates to CASSYSIATGGIGDNQPQHF.

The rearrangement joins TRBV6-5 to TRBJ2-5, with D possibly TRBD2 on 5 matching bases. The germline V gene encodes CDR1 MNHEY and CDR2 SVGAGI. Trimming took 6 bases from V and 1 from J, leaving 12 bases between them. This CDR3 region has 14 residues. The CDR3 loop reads CASSNERPQETQYF. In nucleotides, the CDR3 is TGTGCCAGCAGCAATGAGCGGCCCCAAGAGACCCAGTACTTC.

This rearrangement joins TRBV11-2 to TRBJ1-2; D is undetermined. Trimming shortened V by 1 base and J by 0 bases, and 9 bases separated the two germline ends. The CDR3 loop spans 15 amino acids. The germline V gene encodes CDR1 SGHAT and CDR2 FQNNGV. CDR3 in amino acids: CASSLASDTNYGYTF. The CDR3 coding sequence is TGTGCCAGCAGCTTAGCCTCCGACACTAACTATGGCTACACCTTC. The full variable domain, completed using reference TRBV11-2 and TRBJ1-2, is EAGVAQSPRYKIIEKRQSVAFWCNPISGHATLYWYQQILGQGPKLLIQFQNNGVVDDSQLPKDRFSAERLKGVDSTLKIQPAKLEDSAVYLCASSLASDTNYGYTFGSGTRLTVV.

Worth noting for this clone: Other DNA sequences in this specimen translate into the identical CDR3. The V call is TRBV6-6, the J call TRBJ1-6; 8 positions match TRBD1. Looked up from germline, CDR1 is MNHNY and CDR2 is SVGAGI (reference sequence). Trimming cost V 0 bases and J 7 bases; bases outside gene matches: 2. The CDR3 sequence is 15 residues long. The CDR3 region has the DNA TGTGCCAGCAGTTACTCTGGACAGGGAAATTCACCCCTCCACTTT. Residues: CASSYSGQGNSPLHF.